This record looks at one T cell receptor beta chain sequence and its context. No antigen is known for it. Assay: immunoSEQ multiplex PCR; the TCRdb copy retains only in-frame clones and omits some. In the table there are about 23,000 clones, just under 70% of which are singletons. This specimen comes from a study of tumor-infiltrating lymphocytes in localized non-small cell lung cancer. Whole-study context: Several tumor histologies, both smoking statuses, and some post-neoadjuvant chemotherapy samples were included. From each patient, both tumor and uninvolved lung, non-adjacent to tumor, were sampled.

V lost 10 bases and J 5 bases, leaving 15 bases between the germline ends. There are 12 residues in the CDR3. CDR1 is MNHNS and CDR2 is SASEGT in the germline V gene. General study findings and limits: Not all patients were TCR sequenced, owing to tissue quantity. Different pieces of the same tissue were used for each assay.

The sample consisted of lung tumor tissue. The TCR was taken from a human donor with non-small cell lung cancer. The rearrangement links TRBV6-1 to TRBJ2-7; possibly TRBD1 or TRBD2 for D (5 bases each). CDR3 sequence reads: CATRWDANEQYF. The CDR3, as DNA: TGTGCCACCCGATGGGACGCGAACGAGCAGTACTTC.